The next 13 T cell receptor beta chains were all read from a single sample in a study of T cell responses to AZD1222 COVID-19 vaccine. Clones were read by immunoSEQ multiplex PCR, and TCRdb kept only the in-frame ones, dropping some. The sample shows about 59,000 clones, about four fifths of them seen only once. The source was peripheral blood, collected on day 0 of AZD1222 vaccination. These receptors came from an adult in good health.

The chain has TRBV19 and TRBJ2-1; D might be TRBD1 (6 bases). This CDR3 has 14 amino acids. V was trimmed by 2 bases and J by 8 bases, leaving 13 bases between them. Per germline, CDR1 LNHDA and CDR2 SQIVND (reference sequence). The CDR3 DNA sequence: TGTGCCAGTAGTATAATGGACAGCGAGGATGAGCAGTTCTTC. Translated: CASSIMDSEDEQFF.

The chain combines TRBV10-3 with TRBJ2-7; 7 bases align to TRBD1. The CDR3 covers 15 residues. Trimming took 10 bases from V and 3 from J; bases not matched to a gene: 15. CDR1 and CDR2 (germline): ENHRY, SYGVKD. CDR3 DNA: TGTGCCAGCTCCCACCAGGACAGGATTAACTACGAGCAGTACTTC. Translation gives CASSHQDRINYEQYF.

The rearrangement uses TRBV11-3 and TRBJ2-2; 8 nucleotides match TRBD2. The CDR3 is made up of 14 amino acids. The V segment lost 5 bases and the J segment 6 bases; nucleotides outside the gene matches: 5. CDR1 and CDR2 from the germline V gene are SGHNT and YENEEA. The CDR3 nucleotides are TGTGCCAGCAGCACCGGGACTAGTCCCGGGGAGCTGTTTTTT. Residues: CASSTGTSPGELFF.

The CDR3 bases are TGTGCCAGCAGCCCCGGGACAGGGGGCCGGGTTGGCACTGAAGCTTTCTTT. Its translation is CASSPGTGGRVGTEAFF. The rearrangement links TRBV3-1 (or the pseudogene TRBV3-2) to TRBJ1-1, with 12 bases aligning to TRBD1. This CDR3 comprises 17 residues. Trimming took 4 bases from V and 4 from J; bases not matched to a gene: 10. The germline CDR1 and CDR2 sequences are LGHDT and YNNKEL (reference sequence).

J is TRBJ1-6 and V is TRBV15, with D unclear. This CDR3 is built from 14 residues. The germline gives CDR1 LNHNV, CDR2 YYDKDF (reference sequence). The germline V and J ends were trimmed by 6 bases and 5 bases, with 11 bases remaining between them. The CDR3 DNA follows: TGTGCCACCAGGGACGCCAGAAATAATTCACCCCTCCACTTT. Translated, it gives CATRDARNNSPLHF.

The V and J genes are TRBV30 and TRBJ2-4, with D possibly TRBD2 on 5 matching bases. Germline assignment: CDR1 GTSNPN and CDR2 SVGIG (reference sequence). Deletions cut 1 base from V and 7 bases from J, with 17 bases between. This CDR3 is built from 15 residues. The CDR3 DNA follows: TGTGCCTGGAGTGGGTATCCCCCCCCGGGGAACATTCAGTACTTC. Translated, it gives CAWSGYPPPGNIQYF.

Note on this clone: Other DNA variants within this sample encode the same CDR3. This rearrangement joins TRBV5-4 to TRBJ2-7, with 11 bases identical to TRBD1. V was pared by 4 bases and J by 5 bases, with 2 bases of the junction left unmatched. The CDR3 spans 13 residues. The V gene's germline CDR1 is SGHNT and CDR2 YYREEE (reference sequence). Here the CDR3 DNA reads TGTGCCAGCAGCCTGGACAGGGGGCACGAGCAGTACTTC. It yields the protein CASSLDRGHEQYF.

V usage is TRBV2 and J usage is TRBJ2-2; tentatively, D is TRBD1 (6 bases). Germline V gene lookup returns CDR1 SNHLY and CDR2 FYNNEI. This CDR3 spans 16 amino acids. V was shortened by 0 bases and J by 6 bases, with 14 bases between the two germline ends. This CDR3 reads CASSEAGTYFPGELFF. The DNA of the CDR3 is TGTGCCAGCAGTGAAGCTGGGACATATTTCCCCGGGGAGCTGTTTTTT.

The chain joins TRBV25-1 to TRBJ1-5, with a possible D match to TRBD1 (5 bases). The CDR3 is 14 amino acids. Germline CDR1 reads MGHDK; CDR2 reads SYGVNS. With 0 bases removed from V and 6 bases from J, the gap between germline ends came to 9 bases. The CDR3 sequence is CASSEYTGGQPQHF. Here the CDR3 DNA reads TGTGCCAGCAGTGAATATACGGGGGGTCAGCCCCAGCATTTT. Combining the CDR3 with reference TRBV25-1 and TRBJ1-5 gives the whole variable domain EADIYQTPRYLVIGTGKKITLECSQTMGHDKMYWYQQDPGMELHLIHYSYGVNSTEKGDLSSESTVSRIRTEHFPLTLESARPSHTSQYLCASSEYTGGQPQHFGDGTRLSIL.

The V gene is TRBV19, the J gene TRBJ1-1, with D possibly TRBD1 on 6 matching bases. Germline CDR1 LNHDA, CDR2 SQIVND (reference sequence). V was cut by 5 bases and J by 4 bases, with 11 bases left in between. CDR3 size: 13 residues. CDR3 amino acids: CASSQDSFTEAFF. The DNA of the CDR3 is TGTGCCAGTAGTCAGGACAGCTTCACTGAAGCTTTCTTT.

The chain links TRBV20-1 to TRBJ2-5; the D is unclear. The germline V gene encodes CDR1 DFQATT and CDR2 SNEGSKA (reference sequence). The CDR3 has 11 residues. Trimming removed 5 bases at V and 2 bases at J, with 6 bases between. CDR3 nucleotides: TGCAGTGCTCAGGAACAAGAGACCCAGTACTTC. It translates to CSAQEQETQYF.

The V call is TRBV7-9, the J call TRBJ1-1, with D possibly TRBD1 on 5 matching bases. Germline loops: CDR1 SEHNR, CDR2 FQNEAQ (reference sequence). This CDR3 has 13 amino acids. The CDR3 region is CATGRLQNTEAFF. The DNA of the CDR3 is TGTGCAACAGGCAGACTTCAGAACACTGAAGCTTTCTTT.

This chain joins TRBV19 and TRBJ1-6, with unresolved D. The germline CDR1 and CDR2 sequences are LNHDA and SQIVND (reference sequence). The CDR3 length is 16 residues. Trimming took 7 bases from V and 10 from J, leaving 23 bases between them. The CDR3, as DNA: TGTGCCAGTAACCCTTCGGCGCCGACCACAGTCTCACCCCTCCACTTT. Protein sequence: CASNPSAPTTVSPLHF.